The entry below describes one T cell receptor (beta chain). Antigen: not known. CD45RO/CCR7/CD25/CD127/CD95/CD27 sorting isolated CD4+ naive, central memory, regulatory and stem cell-like memory cells. This sample is drawn from a study of beta chain features in type 1 diabetes. Study observations and caveats: More deletions and fewer insertions at VDJ junctions were seen in type 1 diabetes patients.

From germline, CDR1 is SGHTA and CDR2 FQGNSA. Trimming took 2 bases from V and 3 from J, leaving 10 bases between them. This CDR3 has 14 residues. The sequenced template was cDNA made from the entire isolated RNA. An average of around 3.5 million reads was obtained for naive, central memory and regulatory T cell samples. The repertoire was sequenced with immunoSEQ multiplex PCR; TCRdb's copy has only in-frame clones and lacks some. This repertoire shows roughly 310,000 clones, approximately 10% found once; its top ten account for under 0.02%. This clonotype originated in a woman between 25 and 40 years old in good health. V gene TRBV7-2 combines with J gene TRBJ1-1; D is unresolved. The sequenced material came from naive CD4+ T cells from blood. In nucleotides, the CDR3 is TGTGCCAGCAGCTTATGGACGCGGGACACTGAAGCTTTCTTT. Its protein product is CASSLWTRDTEAFF.